The 29 T cell receptor beta chains presented below share a single source sample, sequenced in a study of tumor-infiltrating lymphocytes in oesophageal squamous cell carcinoma. TCRdb called the PCR reads again in MiXCR, with one record for every CDR3 protein. The top ten hold about 25% of the sample, which has tens of thousands of distinct CDR3 sequences, more than 35% seen once. The material sequenced was esophageal tumor tissue. The origin of the receptors is a male donor with esophageal squamous cell carcinoma.

The chain has TRBV18 and TRBJ1-1; 9 bases align to TRBD1. CDR1 is KGHSH, CDR2 LQKENI, per germline. The CDR3 spans 15 residues. V lost 2 bases and J lost 11; bases outside the gene matches: 12. The CDR3 is CASSPTGQGSIGAFF. CDR3 DNA: TGTGCCAGCTCACCAACGGGACAGGGCTCGATTGGTGCTTTCTTT.

V and J are TRBV7-4 and TRBJ2-1, with a weak D call TRBD2 (6 bases). The J call may not be correct, given that the DNA end is closer to TRBJ2-7. This CDR3 has 15 residues. Germline values: CDR1 SGHVT, CDR2 SQSDAQ. This chain's CDR3 is CASSSPRTNSYEQYF. For the CDR3, the DNA is TGTGCCAGCAGCTCGCCCCGGACTAACTCCTACGAGCAGTACTTC.

Many counts were recorded for this clonotype. The chain joins TRBV7-6 to TRBJ1-5, with D uncertain. Per germline, CDR1 SGHVS and CDR2 FNYEAQ. The CDR3 is 13 residues long. Trimming pared 0 bases from V and 5 bases from J, leaving 5 bases between. This CDR3 is CASSLAEDQPQHF. The DNA of the CDR3 is TGTGCCAGCAGCTTAGCAGAGGATCAGCCCCAGCATTTT.

The V gene is TRBV9, the J gene TRBJ2-1; 11 positions agree with TRBD2. Per germline, CDR1 SGDLS and CDR2 YYNGEE. V lost 4 bases, J lost 3 bases, and 6 bases stayed unmatched. This CDR3 spans 16 amino acids. The CDR3 loop is CASSPRSGGDYNEQFF. CDR3 bases: TGTGCCAGCAGCCCCCGTAGCGGGGGGGACTACAATGAGCAGTTCTTC.

This clonotype came up many times. This chain connects TRBV24-1 to TRBJ2-5; D may be TRBD2 (6 bases). V was pared by 6 bases and J by 1 base, with 17 bases between. The CDR3 loop spans 16 amino acids. In germline, CDR1 is KGHDR, CDR2 SFDVKD. Here the CDR3 DNA reads TGTGCCACCAGTCCGTTTGGGGAGGTGGCCCAAGAGACCCAGTACTTC. Translation gives CATSPFGEVAQETQYF.

The chain combines TRBV7-2 with TRBJ2-3, with TRBD2 matching 15 bases. The V and J ends lost 3 bases and 5 bases, in that order; junction bases with no gene match: 6. Germline lookup yields CDR1 SGHTA and CDR2 FQGNSA. CDR3 length equals 17 residues. The CDR3 loop reads CASSLRTSGGAKDTQYF. DNA for the CDR3: TGTGCCAGCAGCTTGAGGACTAGCGGGGGGGCAAAAGATACGCAGTATTTT.

At least ten counts were recorded for this clonotype. The J gene is TRBJ2-7, the V gene TRBV6-1; 13 bases align to TRBD2. Per the germline V gene, CDR1 is MNHNS and CDR2 is SASEGT. V lost 7 bases and J lost 6; bases outside the gene matches: 12. This CDR3 spans 16 amino acids. In nucleotides, the CDR3 is TGTGCCAGCAACCTATCGGGACTAGCGGGAATCGGCGAGCAGTACTTC. It yields the protein CASNLSGLAGIGEQYF.

The chain links TRBV28 to TRBJ2-3, with D perhaps TRBD1 (6 bases). Germline assignment: CDR1 MDHEN and CDR2 SYDVKM. This CDR3 is built from 14 residues. The V end was cut by 5 bases, the J end by 3 bases, with 12 bases between. The CDR3 DNA reads TGTGCCAGCAGTCCCATGAGGGGGACAGATACGCAGTATTTT. It specifies CASSPMRGTDTQYF.

This clonotype is medium-sized. The chain couples TRBV6-1 to TRBJ2-1; 8 positions agree with TRBD2. The CDR3 is 13 residues long. Per germline, CDR1 MNHNS and CDR2 SASEGT. The junction had 7 bases not matched to a gene; V was cut back by 7 bases and J by 8 bases. The CDR3 DNA sequence: TGTGCCAGCAAATCGCACGGGGGGGATGAGCAGTTCTTC. This sequence encodes CASKSHGGDEQFF.

The chain has TRBV28 and TRBJ2-1, with 7 positions matching TRBD2. Trimming removed 7 bases from V and 4 bases from J; junction bases left unmatched: 4. CDR1 and CDR2 (germline): MDHEN, SYDVKM. This CDR3 contains 13 residues. The CDR3 sequence: CASTGGLYNEQFF. CDR3 in DNA: TGTGCCAGCACTGGGGGACTATACAATGAGCAGTTCTTC.

This clonotype was found a few times. The chain carries TRBV9 and TRBJ2-1; D gene unclear. The V gene lost 0 bases and the J gene lost 2 bases, with 9 bases spanning the gap. CDR1 is SGDLS and CDR2 is YYNGEE in the germline V gene. The CDR3 extends over 15 amino acids. This CDR3 reads CASSVAVQAYNEQFF. The CDR3 DNA is TGTGCCAGCAGCGTAGCTGTGCAGGCCTACAATGAGCAGTTCTTC. The full variable domain, with the rest looked up from reference TRBV9 and TRBJ2-1, is DSGVTQTPKHLITATGQRVTLRCSPRSGDLSVYWYQQSLDQGLQFLIQYYNGEERAKGNILERFSAQQFPDLHSELNLSSLELGDSALYFCASSVAVQAYNEQFFGPGTRLTVL.

The table lists this clonotype with many counts. The chain recombines TRBV12-3 or TRBV12-4 with TRBJ1-2, with 9 bases identical to TRBD1. The CDR3 has 13 amino acids. V dropped 6 bases and J dropped 8; count of bases not matched to a gene: 7. The CDR3 region is CASRETGGGGYTF. Written as DNA, the CDR3 is TGTGCCAGCAGGGAGACAGGGGGAGGCGGCTACACCTTC.

This clonotype was seen only once. The chain couples TRBV12-3 or TRBV12-4 to TRBJ2-7, with 8 bases matching TRBD1. The CDR3 is made up of 15 amino acids. With 2 bases clipped from V and 3 bases from J, the junction kept 6 bases outside the gene matches. Here the CDR3 DNA reads TGTGCCAGCAGTTTATATACGGACAGGGACTACGAGCAGTACTTC. It is translated as CASSLYTDRDYEQYF.

This clonotype was seen a handful of times. The chain uses TRBV5-1 and TRBJ1-4; D is perhaps TRBD1 (6 bases). Per germline, CDR1 SGHRS and CDR2 YFSETQ. Trimming cost V 0 bases and J 7 bases, with 13 bases left between them. The CDR3 totals 15 residues. CDR3 in DNA: TGCGCCAGCAGCTTGGTTGCAGGGGCGGGTGAAAAACTGTTTTTT. This sequence encodes CASSLVAGAGEKLFF. Looking up the rest from reference TRBV5-1 and TRBJ1-4 gives the full variable domain: KAGVTQTPRYLIKTRGQQVTLSCSPISGHRSVSWYQQTPGQGLQFLFEYFSETQRNKGNFPGRFSGRQFSNSRSEMNVSTLELGDSALYLCASSLVAGAGEKLFFGSGTQLSVL.

As concerns this clonotype: One base away lies a much larger clone, so this may be a sequencing read error. The CDR3 does not close with the conserved phenylalanine or tryptophan, likely indicating a read error. V and J are TRBV28 and TRBJ2-7, with a weak D call TRBD1 (6 bases). The end of the DNA fits TRBJ2-1 better, so the J call may be wrong. Germline CDR1 and CDR2: MDHEN and SYDVKM. The CDR3 is 13 amino acids. This chain's CDR3 is CASSSQGYNEQFS. The CDR3 coding sequence is TGTGCCAGCAGTTCACAGGGTTACAATGAGCAGTTCTCC.

The chain uses TRBV11-2 and TRBJ2-5; the match to TRBD1 covers 9 bases. The J call is doubtful: the DNA matches TRBJ2-3 better. Germline loops: CDR1 SGHAT, CDR2 FQNNGV. The CDR3 spans 17 residues. The CDR3 region is CASSLSWGGQGMETQYF. CDR3 nucleotides: TGTGCCAGCAGCTTAAGTTGGGGGGGACAGGGTATGGAGACCCAGTATTTT.

This chain uses TRBV11-2 with TRBJ2-7, with D unresolved. Judging by the DNA end, TRBJ2-1 fits better; the J call may be wrong. Germline CDR1 and CDR2: SGHAT and FQNNGV. There are 15 residues in the CDR3. CDR3 residues: CASSFSRSSYNEQFF. In DNA, the CDR3 is TGTGCCAGCAGCTTCTCGCGGAGCTCCTACAATGAGCAGTTCTTC.

This clonotype has only a few counts. Being one base from a much bigger clone, this may be a read error. This chain links TRBV6-1 with TRBJ2-7; TRBD2 agrees at 9 bases. J was trimmed by 7 bases and V by 2 bases; bases with no gene match: 18. The germline V gene has CDR1 MNHNS and CDR2 SASEGT. The CDR3 extends over 18 amino acids. The DNA of the CDR3 is TGTGCCAGCAGTGAATGGTTTAGCGGGAGTATGATCTCGGGTGAGCAGTACTTC. Translating gives CASSEWFSGSMISGEQYF.

By share, this clonotype counts as medium-sized. V usage is TRBV7-2 and J usage is TRBJ2-3; 8 positions match TRBD2. Germline V gene sequence: CDR1 SGHTA, CDR2 FQGNSA. V shed 3 bases and J 0 bases; nucleotides not matched to a gene: 11. This CDR3 is 18 amino acids long. CDR3 nucleotides: TGTGCCAGCAGCTTGGACAGTCTAGCGGGTAAAAGCACAGATACGCAGTATTTT. This gives the protein CASSLDSLAGKSTDTQYF.

Details on this clonotype: This may be a read error, as it is one base from a much larger clone. This chain connects TRBV12-3 or TRBV12-4 to TRBJ2-6; the match to TRBD1 covers 7 bases. The J call could be wrong; TRBJ2-1 is a better fit for the DNA end. This CDR3 comprises 16 residues. The CDR3 region is CASSLAGTGVAYEQFF. Here the CDR3 DNA reads TGTGCCAGCAGTTTAGCGGGAACAGGGGTTGCCTACGAGCAGTTCTTC.

The V and J genes are TRBV7-8 and TRBJ1-1; D might be TRBD1 or TRBD2, each matching 5 bases. The closer fit of TRBJ2-5 to the DNA end suggests the J call may be wrong. The germline CDR1 and CDR2 sequences are SGHVS and FQNEAQ. The CDR3 consists of 13 residues. CDR3 bases: TGTGCCAGCAGCTTCCCGGGACGTGAGACCCAGTACTTC. Amino acids: CASSFPGRETQYF.

This clonotype was seen a few times. The V call is TRBV7-2, the J call TRBJ2-6, with 7 bases identical to TRBD2. CDR1 is SGHTA and CDR2 is FQGNSA in the germline V gene. The CDR3 totals 16 residues. V lost 7 bases, J lost 3 bases, and 9 bases stayed unmatched. The CDR3 is CASNSGGLSGANVLTF. CDR3 bases: TGTGCCAGCAACTCCGGGGGGTTAAGTGGGGCCAACGTCCTGACTTTC. The complete variable domain, with remaining parts taken from reference TRBV7-2 and TRBJ2-6, reads GAGVSQSPSNKVTEKGKDVELRCDPISGHTALYWYRQSLGQGLEFLIYFQGNSAPDKSGLPSDRFSAERTGGSVSTLTIQRTQQEDSAVYLCASNSGGLSGANVLTFGAGSRLTVL.

This clonotype was detected many times. The V and J genes are TRBV7-9 and TRBJ2-6; D is undetermined. The CDR3 covers 13 residues. Germline V gene lookup returns CDR1 SEHNR and CDR2 FQNEAQ (reference sequence). The V end lost 7 bases, the J end lost 0 bases, and 4 bases lay between the germline ends. The CDR3 DNA follows: TGTGCCAGCATCCCCTCTGGGGCCAACGTCCTGACTTTC. Its translation is CASIPSGANVLTF.

About this clonotype itself: This may come from a read error, since a much larger clone is one base off. The chain employs TRBV24-1 and TRBJ2-1, with 11 nucleotides matching TRBD2. Germline V lookup: CDR1 KGHDR, CDR2 SFDVKD. The CDR3 contains 18 residues. The CDR3 bases are TGTGCCACCAGTGACCCCGTTAGCGGGAGGGACTCCTACGATGAGCAGTTCTTC. Protein product: CATSDPVSGRDSYDEQFF.

This clonotype was recorded many times. This sequence joins TRBV4-2 and TRBJ2-7; possible D gene TRBD2, 5 bases. Trimming pared 0 bases from V and 0 bases from J, leaving 12 bases between. The V gene's germline CDR1 is LGHNA and CDR2 YNFKEQ. This CDR3 spans 16 amino acids. The CDR3, as DNA: TGTGCCAGCAGCCAAGAATCGGGGATGAGCTCCTACGAGCAGTACTTC. Encoded protein: CASSQESGMSSYEQYF.

This clonotype was counted a few times. The V gene is TRBV18, the J gene TRBJ1-2, with D possibly matching TRBD1 (5 bases). V lost 3 bases, J lost 6 bases, and 20 bases lay in between. Germline-derived CDR1 and CDR2 are KGHSH and LQKENI. This CDR3 spans 16 amino acids. The CDR3: CASSPSNGWGEDGYTF. Here the CDR3 DNA reads TGTGCCAGCTCACCCTCGAACGGGTGGGGGGAAGATGGCTACACCTTC.

This clonotype was seen repeatedly, ten times or more. The chain recombines TRBV11-2 with TRBJ1-1; 9 positions match TRBD1. Looked up from germline, CDR1 is SGHAT and CDR2 is FQNNGV. CDR3 length: 18 amino acids. The trim removed 5 bases at V and 5 bases at J, leaving 18 bases unmatched. The CDR3 DNA follows: TGTGCCAGCAGCCGAAAGTTCAACAGACAGGGGGGAGAAACTGAAGCTTTCTTT. Translating gives CASSRKFNRQGGETEAFF.

This chain links TRBV6-2 or TRBV6-3 with TRBJ2-7; D call uncertain. CDR1 is MNHEY and CDR2 is SVGEGT in the germline V gene. The CDR3 runs to 12 residues. V was cut by 5 bases and J by 7 bases, with 12 bases left in between. The CDR3: CASSRTYSEQYF. DNA for the CDR3: TGTGCCAGCAGTAGAACCTACAGTGAGCAGTACTTC.

Only one count was recorded for this clonotype. The V call is TRBV7-6, the J call TRBJ2-1, with D maybe TRBD2 (5 bases). The last part of the DNA fits TRBJ2-7 better; the J call may be wrong. Germline loops: CDR1 SGHVS, CDR2 FNYEAQ. The CDR3 is made up of 16 amino acids. CDR3 coding DNA: TGTGCCAGCAGCCCTTTCGTGGCGGGCCGCTCCTACGAGCAGTACTTC. Translating it yields CASSPFVAGRSYEQYF.